This T cell receptor beta chain originates from a study of CD8+CD57+ T cells in acquired aplastic anemia. Study conclusions and caveats: Between patients and controls, about 31 CD8+ CDR3 sequences were found in common.

Concerning this clonotype itself: The antigen is unknown.

Germline V gene lookup returns CDR1 SGHRS and CDR2 YFSETQ. The CDR3 sequence is 13 residues long. V gave up 6 bases and J gave up 0 bases, with 10 bases separating them. Sequencing was done on patients that had shown CD8+CD57+ cell expansion by flow cytometry. Researchers used genomic DNA as the template to profile TCR beta VDJ and CDR3. One entry per CDR3 protein results from TCRdb running MiXCR on the reads. The data hold over 150,000 distinct CDR3 sequences, with 47% observed a single time. The sequenced sample was sorted CD4+, CD8+, or CD8+CD57+ T cells (not recorded which) from PBMCs. This TCR came from a human donor with aplastic anemia. The rearrangement uses TRBV5-1 and TRBJ2-7; D unresolved. Here the CDR3 DNA reads TGCGCCAGCAAGGCGGATAGCTCCTACGAGCAGTACTTC. Amino acid sequence: CASKADSSYEQYF.